This TCR beta chain was identified during a study of immune heterogeneity within non-small cell lung tumors. Points from the study as a whole: Recurrence of identical dominant CDR3 beta clonotypes was observed across intrapatient tumor sites, concomitant with site-unique high-frequency clones. Each patient largely had their own distinct set of high-frequency T-cell receptor beta clonotypes.

Only a few counts were recorded for this clonotype. Antigen: not known. Multiplex PCR employing 32 V and 13 J primers generated amplicons of the TCR beta CDR3. TCRdb called the multiplex PCR reads again in MiXCR, with one record for every CDR3 protein. The sample carries about 22,000 distinct CDR3 sequences, about 26% recorded once. In germline, CDR1 is SGHTA, CDR2 FQGNSA. V lost 5 bases to trimming and J lost 5 bases; unmatched junction nucleotides: 12. This CDR3 has 16 amino acids. Template was bulk tumor genomic DNA, 550 to 650 ng per sample. During surgery, each primary tumor gave multiple biopsies spaced as far apart as possible. Patients underwent curative surgery for untreated, newly diagnosed non-small cell lung cancer.

The chain employs TRBV7-2 and TRBJ2-5; 9 bases line up with TRBD2. The source material was lung tumor tissue. The TCR originated in a man aged 35 to 55 with non-small cell lung cancer. This chain's CDR3 is CASSPRSSGSMETQYF. CDR3 nucleotide sequence: TGTGCCAGCAGCCCTCGGAGTAGCGGGAGTATGGAGACCCAGTACTTC.